This T cell receptor (beta chain) was obtained from a study of tumor-infiltrating lymphocytes in primary liver carcinoma. The researchers produced TCR beta cDNA from approximately 0.45 ug total RNA with a constant-region primer. Generation of the TCR beta libraries relied on three nested multiplex PCR rounds using slightly modified ARM-PCR. TRBV1-TRBV30 forward primers paired with a C-beta reverse primer were used in the first two PCR rounds, which ran roughly 9 cycles each. TCRdb called the multiplex PCR reads again in MiXCR, with one record for every CDR3 protein. The table records more than 40,000 distinct CDR3 sequences, less than 75% of them present only once. The CDR3 has 12 amino acids. Germline V gene data show CDR1 as SQVTM and CDR2 as ANQGSEA. Trimming took 1 base from V and 4 from J, leaving 5 bases between them. The tissue used was unsorted bulk material of roughly 17-31 mg. RNA and DNA were co-extracted from it with the AllPrep DNA/RNA mini kit. Chronic HBV infection, untreated so far, was present in the patients.

Many counts were recorded for this clonotype. Sequencing was carried out using liver tumor tissue from sampling region 5. The subset denotes: tumor region T5, tumor centre. This rearrangement joins TRBV29-1 to TRBJ2-1; D is unclear. The receptor comes from a man aged 35 to 55 with primary liver carcinoma and hepatitis B virus infection. DNA for the CDR3: TGCAGCGTTGAAGCTAAGTACAATGAGCAGTTCTTC. This gives the protein CSVEAKYNEQFF.